The source of this TCR beta chain is a study of neurological immune-mediated disorders. Whole-study results and caveats: The authors found no clinical or MRI feature associated with the multiple sclerosis repertoire cluster. Private repertoires in all groups were suggested, as expanded clones shared no CDR3 amino acid sequences across subjects.

The sorted libraries started from under 1.2 million CD4+ or CD8+ T cells. In its sample, this clonotype was seen many times. The antigen is not known. The CDR3 is made up of 15 amino acids. After removal of 2 bases from V and 2 bases from J, the junction contained 4 bases not matched to a gene. CDR1 is SGHKS, CDR2 YYEKEE, per germline (reference sequence). With 10-nucleotide random UMIs, 5'RACE was used to make the cDNA. TCRdb re-derived calls from the 5' RACE reads in MiXCR, one entry per CDR3 protein. The sample consists of about 55,000 distinct CDR3 sequences, 4% of them appearing once. This TCR derives from a woman in her thirties or forties with multiple sclerosis. Material for sequencing was CD4+ T cells from blood. The chain joins TRBV5-5 to TRBJ2-5; TRBD1 agrees at 9 bases. In DNA form, the CDR3 reads TGTGCCAGCAGCTTCCCGGGACAGGGACAAGAGACCCAGTACTTC. Translation: CASSFPGQGQETQYF.